Each of the 3 T cell receptor beta chains below was sequenced from the same sample in a study of T cells in localized non-small cell lung cancer. Produced via immunoSEQ multiplex PCR; TCRdb's table is partial and in-frame only. The sample holds about 1,600 clones, approximately 22% seen once. This specimen was lung tumor tissue, taken before any cancer treatment. The receptors were sampled from an older male donor with stage III lung adenocarcinoma.

This clone was seen a few times. The chain links TRBV11-3 to TRBJ1-1, with D unresolved. The CDR3 consists of 16 residues. Trimming cost V 5 bases and J 10 bases, with 26 bases left between them. Germline loops: CDR1 SGHNT, CDR2 YENEEA. The CDR3 DNA follows: TGTGCCAGCAGCCAATCCTCATTTGGCCAGACGGAGCCAGCTTTCTTT. Its translation: CASSQSSFGQTEPAFF. The full variable domain, rest sourced from reference TRBV11-3 and TRBJ1-1, is EAGVVQSPRYKIIEKKQPVAFWCNPISGHNTLYWYLQNLGQGPELLIRYENEEAVDDSQLPKDRFSAERLKGVDSTLKIQPAELGDSAVYLCASSQSSFGQTEPAFFGQGTRLTVV.

By sample share, this clone is large. For the CDR3, the DNA is TGTGCCACCAGCAGAGATGGGCGGGGGCACGATACGCAGTATTTT. The encoded protein is CATSRDGRGHDTQYF. The chain links TRBV15 to TRBJ2-3; a possible D gene is TRBD2 (7 bases). The V end lost 0 bases, the J end lost 6 bases, and 13 bases lay between the germline ends. Germline V gene lookup returns CDR1 LNHNV and CDR2 YYDKDF (reference sequence). CDR3 length: 15 residues. The variable domain in full, completed from reference TRBV15 and TRBJ2-3, reads DAMVIQNPRYQVTQFGKPVTLSCSQTLNHNVMYWYQQKSSQAPKLLFHYYDKDFNNEADTPDNFQSRRPNTSFCFLDIRSPGLGDTAMYLCATSRDGRGHDTQYFGPGTRLTVL.

In its sample, this clone is medium-sized. V and J are TRBV6-8 and TRBJ1-1, with a weak D call TRBD1 (5 bases). The V gene lost 7 bases and the J gene lost 4 bases, with 19 bases spanning the gap. Germline V gene lookup returns CDR1 MNHGY and CDR2 SAAAGT. The CDR3 is 15 amino acids. Here the CDR3 reads CASTNIGGVSTEAFF. Here the CDR3 DNA reads TGTGCCAGCACAAACATTGGGGGGGTGAGCACTGAAGCTTTCTTT.